The clone carrying this T cell receptor beta chain was seen a few times. The antigen is undetermined. The sample belongs to a study of CD8+ T cells in alopecia areata. Overall study findings and caveats: Scalp sample sequencing also detects resident alphabeta T cells of normal skin.

Germline values: CDR1 SQVTM, CDR2 ANQGSEA. V was cut by 5 bases and J by 4 bases, with 18 bases left in between. The CDR3 has 15 residues. In each case, RNA was isolated and then reverse transcribed into cDNA as the sequencing template. Sequenced by immunoSEQ multiplex PCR; TCRdb stores in-frame clones only, minus some. Among about 120,000 clones listed, around 48% were seen once. The material sequenced was NKG2D-low CD8+ T cells sorted from blood. The clonotype originates from a human donor with alopecia areata. The J gene is TRBJ2-1, the V gene TRBV29-1, with a possible D match to TRBD2 (6 bases). In DNA, the CDR3 is TGCAGCGTTCCCAACCTCCAACTAGCTTACAATGAGCAGTTCTTC. It is translated as CSVPNLQLAYNEQFF.